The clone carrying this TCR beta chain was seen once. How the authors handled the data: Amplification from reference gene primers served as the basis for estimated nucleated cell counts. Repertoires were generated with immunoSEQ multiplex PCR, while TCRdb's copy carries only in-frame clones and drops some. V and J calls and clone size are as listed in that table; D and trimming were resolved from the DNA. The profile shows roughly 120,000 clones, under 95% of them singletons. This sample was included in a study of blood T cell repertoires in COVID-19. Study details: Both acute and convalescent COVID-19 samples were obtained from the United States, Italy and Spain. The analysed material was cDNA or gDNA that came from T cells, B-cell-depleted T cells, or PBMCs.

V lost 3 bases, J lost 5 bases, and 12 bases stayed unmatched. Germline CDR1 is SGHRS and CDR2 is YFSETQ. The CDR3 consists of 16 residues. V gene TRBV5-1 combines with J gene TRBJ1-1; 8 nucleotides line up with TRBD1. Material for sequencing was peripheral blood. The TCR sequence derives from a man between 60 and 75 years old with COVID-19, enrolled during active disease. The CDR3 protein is CASSSTGDWKSTEAFF. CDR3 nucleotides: TGCGCCAGCAGCTCGACAGGGGATTGGAAGAGTACTGAAGCTTTCTTT.